The T cell receptor beta chain under discussion was sequenced for a study of T cell responses to AZD1222 COVID-19 vaccine. Study at large: Analyses pooled second doses at about 4 or about 12 weeks. General study findings and limits: There were mostly white British donors and more females than males, and clonal diversity was possibly underestimated. Regions 160-218 and 743-854 dominated among vaccine-associated CD4 TCRs spanning spike.

Measured with immunoSEQ multiplex PCR; TCRdb has only the in-frame clones, and not every one. The sample includes 150,000 or so clones, approximately 92% of them seen just once. Details on this clone: Antigen unknown.

Germline assignment: CDR1 PRHDT and CDR2 FYEKMQ (reference sequence). CDR3 size: 14 residues. The J segment lost 4 bases and the V segment lost 3 bases, leaving 3 bases of the junction unmatched. The chain couples TRBV13 to TRBJ2-7; 10 bases line up with TRBD2. The sequence was collected from an adult in good health. The sample consisted of peripheral blood, taken on day 0 of AZD1222 vaccination. CDR3 in amino acids: CASSFSGGLYEQYF. The CDR3 nucleotides read TGTGCCAGCAGCTTTAGCGGGGGGTTGTACGAGCAGTACTTC.